This T cell receptor (beta chain) was retrieved from a study of CD8+CD57+ T cells in acquired aplastic anemia. Study in general: Each DNA sample taken from sorted CD4+ and CD8+ cells came to 3 to 4 ug on average. Study results and limitations: A set of twenty-nine CD8+ CDR3 sequences was shared between patients and controls, and these sequences appeared highly expressed in patients.

This CDR3 is built from 13 residues. The germline V gene has CDR1 SEHNR and CDR2 FQNEAQ (reference sequence). V dropped 5 bases and J dropped 6; count of bases not matched to a gene: 6. There are a few counts of this clonotype. Its antigen remains unidentified. TCR beta VDJ and CDR3 profiles were obtained from a genomic DNA template. TCRdb fed the reads into MiXCR, producing one record per CDR3 protein. The sample lists over 150,000 distinct CDR3 sequences, about two thirds occurring once. Flow cytometry had shown expanded CD8+CD57+ cells in the patients chosen for sequencing. Patients, without exception, had severe acquired aplastic anemia.

This clonotype was obtained from a human donor with aplastic anemia. This chain links TRBV7-9 with TRBJ2-7, with 8 nucleotides matching TRBD1. The material sequenced was sorted CD4+, CD8+, or CD8+CD57+ T cells (not recorded which) from PBMCs. In nucleotides, the CDR3 is TGTGCCAGCAGCCTCTCGACAGGGGTCGAGCAGTACTTC. Protein product: CASSLSTGVEQYF. Full variable domain (rest looked up from reference TRBV7-9 and TRBJ2-7): DTGVSQNPRHKITKRGQNVTFRCDPISEHNRLYWYRQTLGQGPEFLTYFQNEAQLEKSRLLSDRFSAERPKGSFSTLEIQRTEQGDSAMYLCASSLSTGVEQYFGPGTRLTVT.